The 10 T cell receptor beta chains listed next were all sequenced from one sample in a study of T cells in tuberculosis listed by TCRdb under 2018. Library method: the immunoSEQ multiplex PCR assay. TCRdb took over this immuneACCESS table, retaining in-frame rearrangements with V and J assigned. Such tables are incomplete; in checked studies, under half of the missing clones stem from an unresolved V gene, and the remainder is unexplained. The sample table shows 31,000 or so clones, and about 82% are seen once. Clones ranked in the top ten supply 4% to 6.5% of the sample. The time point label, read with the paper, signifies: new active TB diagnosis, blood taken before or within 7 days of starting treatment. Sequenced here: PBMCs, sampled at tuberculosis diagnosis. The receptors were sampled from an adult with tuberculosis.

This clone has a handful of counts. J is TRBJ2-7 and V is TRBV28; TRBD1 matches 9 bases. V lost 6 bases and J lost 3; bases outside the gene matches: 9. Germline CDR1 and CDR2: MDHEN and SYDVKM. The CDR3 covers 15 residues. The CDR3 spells CASSPATGGVYEQYF. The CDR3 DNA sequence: TGTGCCAGCAGCCCAGCGACAGGGGGGGTCTACGAGCAGTACTTC. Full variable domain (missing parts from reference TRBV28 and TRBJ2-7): DVKVTQSSRYLVKRTGEKVFLECVQDMDHENMFWYRQDPGLGLRLIYFSYDVKMKEKGDIPEGYSVSREKKERFSLILESASTNQTSMYLCASSPATGGVYEQYFGPGTRLTVT.

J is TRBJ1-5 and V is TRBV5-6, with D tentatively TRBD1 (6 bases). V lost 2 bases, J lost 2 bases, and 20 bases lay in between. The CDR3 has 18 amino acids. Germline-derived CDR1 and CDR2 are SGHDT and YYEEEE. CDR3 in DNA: TGTGCCAGCAGCTTATGGGGGAAAGGACAGCGTCGCAATCAGCCCCAGCATTTT. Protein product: CASSLWGKGQRRNQPQHF.

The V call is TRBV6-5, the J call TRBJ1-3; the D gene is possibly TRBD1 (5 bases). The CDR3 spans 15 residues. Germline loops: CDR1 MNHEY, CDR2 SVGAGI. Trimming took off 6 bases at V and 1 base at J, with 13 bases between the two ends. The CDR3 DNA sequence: TGTGCCAGCAGGAGACAGAGAAGGTCTGGAAACACCATATATTTT. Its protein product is CASRRQRRSGNTIYF.

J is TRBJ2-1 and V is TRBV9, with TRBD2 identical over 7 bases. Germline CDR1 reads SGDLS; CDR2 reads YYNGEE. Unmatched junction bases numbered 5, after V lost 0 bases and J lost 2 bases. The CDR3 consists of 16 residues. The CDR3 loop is CASSVETGGTYNEQFF. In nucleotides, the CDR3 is TGTGCCAGCAGCGTAGAGACGGGAGGTACCTACAATGAGCAGTTCTTC.

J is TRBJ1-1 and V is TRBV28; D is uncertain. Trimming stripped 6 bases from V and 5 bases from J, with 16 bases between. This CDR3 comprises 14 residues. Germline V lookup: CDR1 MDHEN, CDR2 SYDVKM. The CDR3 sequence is CASRPPNGGTEAFF. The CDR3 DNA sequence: TGTGCCAGCAGACCTCCTAACGGAGGAACTGAAGCTTTCTTT.

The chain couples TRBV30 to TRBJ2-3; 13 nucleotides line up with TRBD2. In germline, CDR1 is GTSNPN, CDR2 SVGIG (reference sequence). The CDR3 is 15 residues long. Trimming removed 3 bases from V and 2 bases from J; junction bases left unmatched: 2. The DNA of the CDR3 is TGTGCCTGGAGCGGGACTAGCGGGAACACAGATACGCAGTATTTT. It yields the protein CAWSGTSGNTDTQYF.

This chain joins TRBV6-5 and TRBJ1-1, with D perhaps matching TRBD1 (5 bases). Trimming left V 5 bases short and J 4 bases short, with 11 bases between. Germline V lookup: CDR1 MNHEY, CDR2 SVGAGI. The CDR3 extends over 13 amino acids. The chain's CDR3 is CASSEAGGTEAFF. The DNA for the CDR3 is TGTGCCAGCAGTGAAGCGGGGGGCACTGAAGCTTTCTTT.

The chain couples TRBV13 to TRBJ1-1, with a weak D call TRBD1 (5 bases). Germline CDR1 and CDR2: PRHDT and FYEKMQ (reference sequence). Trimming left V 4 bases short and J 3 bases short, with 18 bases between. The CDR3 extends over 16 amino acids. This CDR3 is CASSSRDYGRDTEAFF. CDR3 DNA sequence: TGTGCCAGCAGCTCCCGGGACTACGGAAGAGACACTGAAGCTTTCTTT.

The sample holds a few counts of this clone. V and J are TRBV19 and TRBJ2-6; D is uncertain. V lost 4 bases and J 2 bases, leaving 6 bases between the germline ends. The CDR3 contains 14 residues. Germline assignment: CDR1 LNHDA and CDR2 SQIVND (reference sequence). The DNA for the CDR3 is TGTGCCAGTAGTACCAGGACTGGGGCCAACGTCCTGACTTTC. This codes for CASSTRTGANVLTF.

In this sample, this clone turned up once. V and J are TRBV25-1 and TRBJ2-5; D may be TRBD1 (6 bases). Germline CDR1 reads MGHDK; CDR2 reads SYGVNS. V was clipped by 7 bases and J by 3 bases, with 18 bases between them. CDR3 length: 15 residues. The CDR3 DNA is TGTGCCAGCATAGGGGGACATTTGGCCAAAGAGACCCAGTACTTC. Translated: CASIGGHLAKETQYF.